Following are 17 T cell receptor beta chains from one sample sequenced in a study of technical replicates of blood from a few donors (dated by TCRdb to about 2017). Libraries came from the immunoSEQ multiplex PCR assay. The clones in this table, taken by TCRdb from immuneACCESS, are in-frame only. Not every clone is retained; where verified, under half of the shortfall comes from an unresolved V gene, and the cause of the rest is unknown. Within this sample are over 75,000 clones, with approximately 96% of them counted one time only. About 0.29% of the sample rests with the top ten. Sequenced input: T cells isolated from PBMCs. The receptors here all came from a human donor in good health.

V usage is TRBV27 and J usage is TRBJ2-1; tentative D call: TRBD1 (6 bases). V shed 8 bases and J shed 5 bases, with 34 bases lying between them. CDR3 length equals 20 residues. Germline CDR1 MNHEY, CDR2 SMNVEV (reference sequence). CDR3 amino acids: CASHPHLYGFQGRTNNEQFF. CDR3 in DNA: TGTGCCAGCCACCCCCACCTTTATGGTTTCCAGGGGCGGACGAACAATGAGCAGTTCTTC.

This CDR3 is CASSLYSGGDEQFF. CDR3 sequence (DNA): TGTGCCAGCAGCTTATATTCAGGGGGCGATGAGCAGTTCTTC. The rearrangement uses TRBV7-3 and TRBJ2-1; 8 bases map to TRBD1. CDR3 length equals 14 residues. The germline V gene encodes CDR1 SGHTA and CDR2 FQGTGA. The ends lost 2 bases at V and 8 bases at J; junction bases unmatched: 5.

The V call is TRBV20-1, the J call TRBJ1-1; no clear D gene. The V end was cut by 2 bases, the J end by 3 bases, with 4 bases between. The length of the CDR3 is 11 residues. Germline loops: CDR1 DFQATT, CDR2 SNEGSKA (reference sequence). The CDR3 protein is CSARLYTEAFF. CDR3 DNA sequence: TGCAGTGCTAGACTCTACACTGAAGCTTTCTTT.

V is TRBV2 and J is TRBJ2-3; 9 bases match TRBD2. The V and J ends lost 7 bases and 1 base, in that order; junction bases with no gene match: 3. The V gene's germline CDR1 is SNHLY and CDR2 FYNNEI. The CDR3 is 14 residues long. CDR3 DNA: TGTGCCAGCATAGTAGCGGGAGGCACAGATACGCAGTATTTT. The encoded protein is CASIVAGGTDTQYF.

This clone has only one observation. This chain connects TRBV19 to TRBJ1-4; D uncertain. The V and J ends lost 1 base and 4 bases respectively, with 10 bases between them. CDR3 length: 15 residues. Germline values: CDR1 LNHDA, CDR2 SQIVND (reference sequence). The CDR3 reads CASSIGGRNNEKLFF. CDR3 DNA sequence: TGTGCCAGTAGTATAGGAGGGAGGAATAATGAAAAACTGTTTTTT.

This sequence joins TRBV28 and TRBJ1-2; 8 bases agree with TRBD1. Germline loops: CDR1 MDHEN, CDR2 SYDVKM. V shed 10 bases and J 2 bases; nucleotides not matched to a gene: 6. The CDR3 length is 13 residues. The CDR3 DNA follows: TGTGCCACCGTACAGGGGGACAACTATGGCTACACCTTC. It translates to CATVQGDNYGYTF.

The gene calls are TRBV28 and TRBJ1-3; D is unclear. Trimming stripped 3 bases from V and 3 bases from J, with 18 bases between. Germline V gene data show CDR1 as MDHEN and CDR2 as SYDVKM. CDR3 length: 17 residues. CDR3 bases: TGTGCCAGCAGTTTTTCCCACTTCTACACAGTTGGAAACACCATATATTTT. Encoded protein: CASSFSHFYTVGNTIYF.

This clone has only one observation. V and J are TRBV5-1 and TRBJ2-5; TRBD1 is a possible D gene (6 bases). In germline, CDR1 is SGHRS, CDR2 YFSETQ. Trimming took off 0 bases at V and 1 base at J, with 10 bases between the two ends. This CDR3 contains 15 residues. CDR3 DNA sequence: TGCGCCAGCAGCTTGGCCGGACAGATCCAAGAGACCCAGTACTTC. Its protein product is CASSLAGQIQETQYF. The variable domain in full, completed from reference TRBV5-1 and TRBJ2-5, reads KAGVTQTPRYLIKTRGQQVTLSCSPISGHRSVSWYQQTPGQGLQFLFEYFSETQRNKGNFPGRFSGRQFSNSRSEMNVSTLELGDSALYLCASSLAGQIQETQYFGPGTRLLVL.

The chain uses TRBV19 and TRBJ1-1; D possibly corresponds to TRBD1 (5 bases). Germline loops: CDR1 LNHDA, CDR2 SQIVND (reference sequence). V was pared by 4 bases and J by 0 bases, with 6 bases between. This CDR3 has 13 residues. The CDR3 reads CASSTGMNTEAFF. The CDR3 bases are TGTGCCAGTAGTACAGGGATGAACACTGAAGCTTTCTTT.

This sequence joins TRBV30 and TRBJ1-4; D possibly corresponds to TRBD1 (5 bases). CDR1 and CDR2 from the germline V gene are GTSNPN and SVGIG (reference sequence). CDR3 length: 14 amino acids. V was pared by 3 bases and J by 5 bases, with 13 bases between. The CDR3 DNA is TGTGCCTGGAGACAGGATTCACAAAATGAAAAACTGTTTTTT. The encoded protein is CAWRQDSQNEKLFF.

The chain recombines TRBV28 with TRBJ1-3; D is unresolved. From germline, CDR1 is MDHEN and CDR2 SYDVKM. This CDR3 region has 14 residues. V gave up 4 bases and J gave up 4 bases, with 11 bases separating them. Here the CDR3 reads CASSSLDNGNTIYF. In nucleotides, the CDR3 is TGTGCCAGCAGTTCTTTAGACAACGGAAACACCATATATTTT.

The V call is TRBV7-2, the J call TRBJ2-1, with 11 bases fitting TRBD2. J was trimmed by 9 bases and V by 3 bases; bases with no gene match: 4. Germline-derived CDR1 and CDR2 are SGHTA and FQGNSA. The CDR3 has 14 residues. CDR3 sequence: CASSLIAGGGEQFF. In nucleotides, the CDR3 is TGTGCCAGCAGCTTGATAGCGGGAGGGGGTGAGCAGTTCTTC.

This sequence joins TRBV6-5 and TRBJ1-5; weak D call: TRBD1 (5 bases). From germline, CDR1 is MNHEY and CDR2 SVGAGI. V was pared by 6 bases and J by 3 bases, with 6 bases between. The CDR3 is 12 residues long. CDR3 nucleotide sequence: TGTGCCAGCAGGGGGCCCAATCAGCCCCAGCATTTT. It yields the protein CASRGPNQPQHF.

The V and J genes are TRBV19 and TRBJ2-5, with 7 nucleotides matching TRBD1. There are 13 residues in the CDR3. J was trimmed by 3 bases and V by 5 bases; bases with no gene match: 3. Germline V gives CDR1 LNHDA, CDR2 SQIVND (reference sequence). The CDR3 region has the DNA TGTGCCAGTAGTTCCGGACAGGAAGAGACCCAGTACTTC. Translating it yields CASSSGQEETQYF.

V is TRBV11-2 and J is TRBJ2-7; 7 bases align to TRBD1. V shed 5 bases and J 1 base; nucleotides not matched to a gene: 11. The CDR3 loop spans 16 amino acids. Germline V gene data show CDR1 as SGHAT and CDR2 as FQNNGV. The chain's CDR3 is CASSDRVPFRSYEQYF. For the CDR3, the DNA is TGTGCCAGCAGCGACAGGGTCCCTTTTAGGTCCTACGAGCAGTACTTC.

This chain connects TRBV30 to TRBJ2-7; 9 bases agree with TRBD2. This CDR3 has 17 residues. Germline lookup yields CDR1 GTSNPN and CDR2 SVGIG (reference sequence). Losses at the gene ends were 0 bases for V and 0 bases for J; bases not matched to a gene: 9. CDR3 nucleotide sequence: TGTGCCTGGAGTGTACTAAAGACTAGCGGCCTCTCCTACGAGCAGTACTTC. Its protein product is CAWSVLKTSGLSYEQYF. The full variable domain, with the rest looked up from reference TRBV30 and TRBJ2-7, is SQTIHQWPATLVQPVGSPLSLECTVEGTSNPNLYWYRQAAGRGLQLLFYSVGIGQISSEVPQNLSASRPQDRQFILSSKKLLLSDSGFYLCAWSVLKTSGLSYEQYFGPGTRLTVT.

This clone came up once. The chain recombines TRBV6-5 with TRBJ1-1, with TRBD1 as a possible D gene (6 bases). This CDR3 comprises 14 residues. Germline loops: CDR1 MNHEY, CDR2 SVGAGI. V shed 5 bases and J shed 6 bases, with 16 bases lying between them. Written as DNA, the CDR3 is TGTGCCAGCAGTCCCATTTCAGGGGCGGCTGAAGCTTTCTTT. Its protein product is CASSPISGAAEAFF.